Each of the 8 T cell receptor beta chains below was sequenced from the same sample in a study of CD8+ T cells in alopecia areata. Extraction of RNA preceded its reverse transcription into cDNA, which served as the sequencing template. Assay: immunoSEQ multiplex PCR; the TCRdb copy retains only in-frame clones and omits some. The sample includes approximately 110,000 clones, none of them occurring once. Material: lesional skin. These receptors all come from a C3H/HeJ mouse with alopecia areata. Mouse MHC haplotype: H2-k.

In regard to this clone: Each gene name is a mouse one. With the read ending 4 residues before the CDR3 end, the germline J gene is used to fill in that end. V is TRBV13-3 and J is TRBJ2-2; 9 bases are shared with TRBD1. Germline V lookup: CDR1 NNHDY, CDR2 SYVADS. CDR3 length: 16 amino acids. With V trimmed by 2 bases and J by 3 bases, 5 bases remained unmatched. The CDR3 loop reads CASSDSTGGDTGQLYF. The part of the CDR3 DNA that was read is TGTGCCAGCAGTGACTCGACAGGGGGGGACACCGGG.

Details on this clone: The listed genes are named as in mouse. The read ends 4 residues early relative to the CDR3; the germline J gene fills the gap. The rearrangement joins TRBV19 to TRBJ1-2; no firm D call. From germline, CDR1 is FNHDT and CDR2 SITEND (reference sequence). V was shortened by 2 bases and J by 1 base, with 6 bases between the two germline ends. The CDR3 loop spans 13 amino acids. The CDR3 region is CASSISLNSDYTF. CDR3 DNA (partial): TGTGCCAGCAGTATTTCCCTAAACTCC. The whole variable domain, remainder taken from reference TRBV19 and TRBJ1-2, is GGIITQTPKFLIGQEGQKLTLKCQQNFNHDTMYWYRQDSGKGLRLIYYSITENDLQKGDLSEGYDASREKKSSFSLTVTSAQKNEMAVFLCASSISLNSDYTFGSGTRLLVI.

To note about this clone: The gene symbols are mouse symbols. The CDR3 DNA, read in part, is TGCACCTGCAGTGCATTCTCGACAGGATTCCAAGAC. Translating it yields CTCSAFSTGFQD. The full CDR3 is CTCSAFSTGFQDTQYF. V is TRBV1 and J is TRBJ2-5; tentatively, D is TRBD1 (6 bases). The read comes to an end 4 residues before the CDR3 does, leaving the germline J gene to fill in the end. This CDR3 comprises 16 residues. Trimming took off 2 bases at V and 2 bases at J, with 14 bases between the two ends. The germline V gene has CDR1 NSQYPW and CDR2 LRSPGD (reference sequence).

This clone showed up just a few times. The listed genes are named as in mouse. Read data end 4 residues before the CDR3 end; the end is taken from the germline J gene. V and J are TRBV13-2 and TRBJ2-4; TRBD2 agrees at 11 bases. Germline V gives CDR1 NNHNN, CDR2 SYGAGS (reference sequence). V dropped 5 bases and J dropped 1; count of bases not matched to a gene: 0. The CDR3 has 14 amino acids. The sequenced CDR3 bases are TGTGCCAGCGGACTGGGGGGGCGTCAAAAC. It specifies CASGLGGRQN. The entire CDR3 protein is CASGLGGRQNTLYF.

This clone appeared a few times. Genes and germline come from the mouse. The CDR3 goes on 4 residues after the read ends, and that part is filled in from the germline J gene. The chain has TRBV5 and TRBJ1-2; 9 bases fit TRBD1. The CDR3 is 16 residues long. J gave up 1 base and V 4 bases, and 7 bases lay outside the gene matches. The germline V gene has CDR1 LGHNA and CDR2 YNLKQL (reference sequence). The sequenced CDR3 bases are TGTGCCAGCAGCCCCGCCCCGGGACAGGGAAACTCC. Translation: CASSPAPGQGNS. The whole CDR3 sequence reads CASSPAPGQGNSDYTF.

This clone was detected many times. The gene names given are mouse names. The sequence runs out 4 residues before the end of the CDR3; the remainder is reconstructed from the germline J gene. V is TRBV13-3 and J is TRBJ2-1, with 8 bases identical to TRBD1. J lost 0 bases, V lost 2 bases, and 1 base had no gene match. Germline V gene lookup returns CDR1 NNHDY and CDR2 SYVADS. The CDR3 is 15 amino acids. CDR3 bases read: TGTGCCAGCAGTGAACAGGGGGGTAACTATGCT. It specifies CASSEQGGNYA. In full, the CDR3 is CASSEQGGNYAEQFF.

This clone showed up many times. TCRdb's protein and the DNA translation differ at residue 13; the protein here comes from the DNA. Genes and germline come from the mouse. The read ends 3 residues early relative to the CDR3; the germline J gene fills the gap. The chain recombines TRBV13-3 with TRBJ1-3; a weak D match, TRBD1 (5 bases). There are 16 residues in the CDR3. Trimming removed 0 bases at V and 0 bases at J, with 10 bases between. The germline CDR1 and CDR2 sequences are NNHDY and SYVADS. The sequenced part of the CDR3 DNA is TGTGCCAGCAGTGATGTCGGGGGGTATTCTGGAAATACG. Translation gives CASSDVGGYSGNT. The full-length CDR3 reads as CASSDVGGYSGNTLYF.

Only a few counts were recorded for this clone. Genes and germline are mouse. The read ends 4 residues before the CDR3 terminus; that terminus is restored from the germline J gene. The chain recombines TRBV19 with TRBJ2-3; 10 nucleotides align to TRBD2. V lost 4 bases to trimming and J lost 4 bases; unmatched junction nucleotides: 3. The germline gives CDR1 FNHDT, CDR2 SITEND (reference sequence). The CDR3 consists of 14 residues. CDR3 sequence reads: CASSLGGRTETLYF. The covered CDR3 bases are TGTGCCAGCAGTCTGGGGGGGCGCACAGAA.